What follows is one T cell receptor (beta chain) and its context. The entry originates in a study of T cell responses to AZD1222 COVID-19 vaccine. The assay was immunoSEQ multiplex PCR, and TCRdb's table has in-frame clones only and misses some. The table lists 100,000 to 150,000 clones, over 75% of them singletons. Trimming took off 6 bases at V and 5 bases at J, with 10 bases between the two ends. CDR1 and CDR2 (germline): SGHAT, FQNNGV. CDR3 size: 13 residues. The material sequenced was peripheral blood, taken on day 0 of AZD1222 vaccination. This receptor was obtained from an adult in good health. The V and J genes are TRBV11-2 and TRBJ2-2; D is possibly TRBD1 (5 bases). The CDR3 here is CASSGQGTGELFF. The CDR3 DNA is TGTGCCAGCAGTGGCCAGGGTACCGGGGAGCTGTTTTTT.